The source of this T cell receptor (beta chain) is a study of beta chain features in type 1 diabetes. Study conclusions and caveats: The naive, central memory and Treg TCRB repertoires showed an apparent similarity that was greater among patients than among healthy donors. VDJ junctions sequenced from type 1 diabetes patients showed fewer insertions and more deletions. Shorter templates might be favored by PCR, equally in patients and controls.

The entirety of the isolated RNA underwent reverse transcription, so expressed TCRB transcripts were sequenced. Sequencing was performed with immunoSEQ multiplex PCR; in TCRdb, only in-frame clones are kept and a portion is missing. The data contain 200,000 to 250,000 clones, 25% to 35% of them singletons. This clone has more than one count but fewer than ten. Antigen unknown. The V and J ends lost 4 bases and 4 bases, in that order; junction bases with no gene match: 11. The CDR3 covers 17 residues. The germline V gene has CDR1 SQVTM and CDR2 ANQGSEA. The sample comprised central memory CD4+ T cells from blood. This clonotype was sampled from a man aged 25 to 40 in good health. The rearrangement uses TRBV29-1 and TRBJ2-2; 11 bases match TRBD1. CDR3 in amino acids: CSVVGGTGGIITGELFF. The CDR3 DNA sequence: TGCAGCGTTGTGGGTGGGACAGGGGGAATAATCACCGGGGAGCTGTTTTTT.